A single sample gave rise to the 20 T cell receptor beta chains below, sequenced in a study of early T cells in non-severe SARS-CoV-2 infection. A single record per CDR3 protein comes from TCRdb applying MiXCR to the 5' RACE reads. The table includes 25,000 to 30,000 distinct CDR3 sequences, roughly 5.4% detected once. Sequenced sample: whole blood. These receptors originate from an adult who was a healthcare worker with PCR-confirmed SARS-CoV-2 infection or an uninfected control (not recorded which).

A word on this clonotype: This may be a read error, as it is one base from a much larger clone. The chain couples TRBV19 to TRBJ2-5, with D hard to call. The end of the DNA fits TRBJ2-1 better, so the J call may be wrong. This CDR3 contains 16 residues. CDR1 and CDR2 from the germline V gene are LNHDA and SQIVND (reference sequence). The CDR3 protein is CASSHSDTWAAETQFF. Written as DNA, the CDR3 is TGTGCCAGTAGTCACTCGGATACGTGGGCGGCAGAGACCCAGTTCTTC.

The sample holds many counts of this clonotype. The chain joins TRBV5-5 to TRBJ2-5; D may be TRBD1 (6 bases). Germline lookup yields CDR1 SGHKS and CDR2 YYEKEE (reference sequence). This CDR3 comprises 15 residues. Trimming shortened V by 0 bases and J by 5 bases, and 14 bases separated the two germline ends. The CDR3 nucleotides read TGTGCCAGCAGCTTGGAAGGGACAACACCGGAGACCCAGTACTTC. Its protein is CASSLEGTTPETQYF.

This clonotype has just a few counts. CDR3 protein: CASSLGFGGAYEQYF. In DNA, the CDR3 is TGTGCCAGCAGCTTAGGTTTCGGAGGGGCCTACGAGCAGTACTTC. The V call is TRBV7-9, the J call TRBJ2-7, with TRBD2 as a possible D gene (6 bases). The V gene lost 1 base and the J gene lost 2 bases, with 12 bases spanning the gap. CDR1 is SEHNR, CDR2 FQNEAQ, per germline (reference sequence). The CDR3 extends over 15 amino acids.

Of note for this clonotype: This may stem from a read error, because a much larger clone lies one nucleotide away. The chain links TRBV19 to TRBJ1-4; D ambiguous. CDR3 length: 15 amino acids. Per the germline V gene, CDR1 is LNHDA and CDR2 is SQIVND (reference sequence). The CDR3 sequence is CASSLRERANEKLLF. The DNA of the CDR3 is TGTGCCAGTAGTCTACGGGAAAGGGCTAATGAAAAACTGCTTTTT.

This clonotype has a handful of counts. CDR3 DNA sequence: TGTGCCAGCAGTCGAGTAGCAGGAGCTAACTATGGCTACACCTTC. Its translation is CASSRVAGANYGYTF. V usage is TRBV28 and J usage is TRBJ1-2; unclear D gene. This CDR3 has 15 residues. Germline assignment: CDR1 MDHEN and CDR2 SYDVKM. Trimming stripped 5 bases from V and 0 bases from J, with 13 bases between.

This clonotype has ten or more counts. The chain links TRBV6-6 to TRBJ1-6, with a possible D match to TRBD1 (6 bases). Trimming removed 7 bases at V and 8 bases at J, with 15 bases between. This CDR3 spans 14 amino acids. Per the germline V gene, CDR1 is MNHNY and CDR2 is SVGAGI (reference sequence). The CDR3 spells CASIPSNRDSPLHF. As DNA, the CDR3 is TGTGCCAGCATCCCTTCGAACAGGGATTCACCCCTCCACTTT.

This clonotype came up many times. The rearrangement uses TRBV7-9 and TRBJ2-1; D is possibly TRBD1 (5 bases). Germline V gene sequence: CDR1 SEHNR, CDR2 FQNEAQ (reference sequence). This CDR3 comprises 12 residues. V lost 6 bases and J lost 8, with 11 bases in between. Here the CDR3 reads CASRDKDHEQFF. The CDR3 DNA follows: TGTGCCAGCAGGGACAAGGACCATGAGCAGTTCTTC.

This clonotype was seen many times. CDR3: CASSSFQGPNYGYTF. CDR3 in DNA: TGTGCCAGCAGTTCGTTCCAGGGGCCTAACTATGGCTACACCTTC. V and J are TRBV12-3 or TRBV12-4 and TRBJ1-2; TRBD1 is a possible D gene (6 bases). The CDR3 spans 15 residues. V lost 4 bases and J 0 bases, leaving 12 bases between the germline ends.

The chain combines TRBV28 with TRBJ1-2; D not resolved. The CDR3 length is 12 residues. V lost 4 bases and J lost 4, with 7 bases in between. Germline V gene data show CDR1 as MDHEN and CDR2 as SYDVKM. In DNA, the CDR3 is TGTGCCAGCAGTTCCACCACCTATGGCTACACCTTC. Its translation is CASSSTTYGYTF.

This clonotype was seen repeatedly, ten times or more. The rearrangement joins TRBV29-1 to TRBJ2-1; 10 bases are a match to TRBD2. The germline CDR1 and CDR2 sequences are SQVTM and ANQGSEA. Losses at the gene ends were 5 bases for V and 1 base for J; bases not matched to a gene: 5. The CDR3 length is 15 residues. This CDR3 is CSVPTSGPSYNEQFF. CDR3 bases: TGCAGCGTTCCGACTAGCGGGCCTTCCTACAATGAGCAGTTCTTC.

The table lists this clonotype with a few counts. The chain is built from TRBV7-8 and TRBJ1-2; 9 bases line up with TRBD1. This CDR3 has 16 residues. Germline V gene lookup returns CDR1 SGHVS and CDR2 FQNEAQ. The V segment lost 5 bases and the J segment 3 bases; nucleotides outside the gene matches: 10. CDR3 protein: CASSPVGWTGDYGYTF. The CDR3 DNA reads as TGTGCCAGCAGCCCAGTTGGGTGGACAGGGGACTATGGCTACACCTTC.

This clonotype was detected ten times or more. In DNA form, the CDR3 reads TGTGCCATCGCCGGCACAGATACGCAGTATTTT. Its translation is CAIAGTDTQYF. This chain uses TRBV10-3 with TRBJ2-3, with no clear D. Per germline, CDR1 ENHRY and CDR2 SYGVKD. V dropped 8 bases and J dropped 1 base, with 4 bases sitting between them. The CDR3 is made up of 11 amino acids.

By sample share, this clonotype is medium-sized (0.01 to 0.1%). The CDR3 here is CASRAVLAGLSTDTQYF. The CDR3 region has the DNA TGTGCCAGTAGAGCCGTCCTAGCGGGCCTCAGCACAGATACGCAGTATTTT. The genes are TRBV19 and TRBJ2-3, with 8 bases fitting TRBD2. Germline trimming cut 6 bases from V and 0 bases from J; bases unmatched to any gene: 11. Germline V gene sequence: CDR1 LNHDA, CDR2 SQIVND (reference sequence). CDR3 length equals 17 residues. The variable domain in full, completed from reference TRBV19 and TRBJ2-3, reads DGGITQSPKYLFRKEGQNVTLSCEQNLNHDAMYWYRQDPGQGLRLIYYSQIVNDFQKGDIAEGYSVSREKKESFPLTVTSAQKNPTAFYLCASRAVLAGLSTDTQYFGPGTRLTVL.

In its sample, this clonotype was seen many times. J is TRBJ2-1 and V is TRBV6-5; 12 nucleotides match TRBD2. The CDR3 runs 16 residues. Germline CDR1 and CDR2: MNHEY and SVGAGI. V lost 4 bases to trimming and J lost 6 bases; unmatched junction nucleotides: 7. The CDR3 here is CASSSWTSGDLNEQFF. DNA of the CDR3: TGTGCCAGCAGTTCCTGGACTAGCGGGGACCTCAATGAGCAGTTCTTC.

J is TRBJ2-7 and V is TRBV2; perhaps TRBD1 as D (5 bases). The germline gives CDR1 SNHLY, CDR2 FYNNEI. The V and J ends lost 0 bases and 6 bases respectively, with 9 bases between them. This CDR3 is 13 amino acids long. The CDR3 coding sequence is TGTGCCAGCAGTGAAGCGGTAGGGGTCGAGCAGTACTTC. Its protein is CASSEAVGVEQYF. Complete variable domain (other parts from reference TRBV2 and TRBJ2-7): EPEVTQTPSHQVTQMGQEVILRCVPISNHLYFYWYRQILGQKVEFLVSFYNNEISEKSEIFDDQFSVERPDGSNFTLKIRSTKLEDSAMYFCASSEAVGVEQYFGPGTRLTVT.

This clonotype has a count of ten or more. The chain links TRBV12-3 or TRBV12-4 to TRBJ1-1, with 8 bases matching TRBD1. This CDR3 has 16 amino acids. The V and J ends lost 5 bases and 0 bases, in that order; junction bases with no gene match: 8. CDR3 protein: CASSIQGGRMNTEAFF. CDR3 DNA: TGTGCCAGCAGTATACAGGGGGGCCGCATGAACACTGAAGCTTTCTTT.

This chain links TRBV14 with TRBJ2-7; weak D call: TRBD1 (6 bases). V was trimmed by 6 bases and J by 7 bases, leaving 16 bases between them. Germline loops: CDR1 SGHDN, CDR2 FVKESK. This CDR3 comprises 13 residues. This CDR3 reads CASRQTGLGEQYF. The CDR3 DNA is TGTGCCAGCAGACAAACAGGGCTCGGAGAGCAGTACTTC.

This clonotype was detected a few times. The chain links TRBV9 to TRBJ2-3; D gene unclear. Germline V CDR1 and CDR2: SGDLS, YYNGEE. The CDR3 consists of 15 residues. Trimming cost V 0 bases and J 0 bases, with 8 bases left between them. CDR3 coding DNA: TGTGCCAGCAGCGTAGTTGCTTCTAGCACAGATACGCAGTATTTT. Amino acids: CASSVVASSTDTQYF.

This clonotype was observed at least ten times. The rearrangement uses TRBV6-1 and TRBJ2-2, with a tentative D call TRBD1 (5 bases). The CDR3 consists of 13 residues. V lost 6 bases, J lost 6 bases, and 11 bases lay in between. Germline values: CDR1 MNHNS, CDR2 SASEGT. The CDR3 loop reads CASRVQEPGELFF. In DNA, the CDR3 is TGTGCCAGCAGGGTACAGGAGCCCGGGGAGCTGTTTTTT.

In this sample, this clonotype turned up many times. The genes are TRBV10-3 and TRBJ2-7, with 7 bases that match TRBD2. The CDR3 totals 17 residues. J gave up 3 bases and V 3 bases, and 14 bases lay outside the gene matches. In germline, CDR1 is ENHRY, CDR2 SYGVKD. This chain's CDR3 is CAISDPTGTMYNYEQYF. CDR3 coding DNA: TGTGCCATCAGTGACCCCACCGGGACTATGTATAACTACGAGCAGTACTTC.